A selection of T cell receptor beta chains follows, all from one sample in a study of cytomegalovirus exposure and HLA in healthy donors. Measured with immunoSEQ multiplex PCR; TCRdb has only the in-frame clones, and not every one. The sample lists fewer than 300,000 clones, approximately 90% occurring once. Input material: PBMCs. These receptors all stem from a woman aged 18-30 years in good health and CMV-seronegative. The CDR3 runs from the conserved cysteine through the conserved F or W. Fields, in order: J gene, D gene, V gene, clone size, CDR3 DNA, CDR3 protein. The D gene is left open where the match is weak. The listing skips clone size in some rows; elsewhere it reads once, few, many or a size class.

J gene: TRBJ2-7
D gene: TRBD2
V gene: TRBV5-4
clone size: .
CDR3 DNA: TGTGCCAGCAGCGCGGCCGGGACTAGCTCCGAGCAGTACTTC
CDR3 protein: CASSAAGTSSEQYF

J gene: TRBJ2-5
D gene: TRBD1
V gene: TRBV5-1
clone size: .
CDR3 DNA: TGCGCCAGCAGCTTTTCGGGACAGGGTAAAGAGACCCAGTACTTC
CDR3 protein: CASSFSGQGKETQYF

J gene: TRBJ2-7
D gene: .
V gene: TRBV19
clone size: .
CDR3 DNA: TGTGCCAGTAGTATGGGGCTCGCTGAGCAGTACTTC
CDR3 protein: CASSMGLAEQYF

J gene: TRBJ2-7
D gene: .
V gene: TRBV6-5
clone size: .
CDR3 DNA: TGTGCCAGCAGTTCCTTACAGGGCTCCTACGAGCAGTACTTC
CDR3 protein: CASSSLQGSYEQYF

J gene: TRBJ2-3
D gene: .
V gene: TRBV9
clone size: .
CDR3 DNA: TGTGCCAGCAGCGTAGTCCCACAAAACACAGATACGCAGTATTTT
CDR3 protein: CASSVVPQNTDTQYF

J gene: TRBJ2-7
D gene: TRBD1
V gene: TRBV28
clone size: .
CDR3 DNA: TGTGCCAGCAGTTTAAGTCGGGGGGACAGGGGAACCTACGAGCAGTACTTC
CDR3 protein: CASSLSRGDRGTYEQYF

J gene: TRBJ1-1
D gene: .
V gene: TRBV27
clone size: .
CDR3 DNA: TGTGCCAGCAGTTTTGGGAGGGGCATTGAAGCTTTCTTT
CDR3 protein: CASSFGRGIEAFF

J gene: TRBJ2-7
D gene: TRBD1
V gene: TRBV10-3
clone size: .
CDR3 DNA: TGTGCCAGCAGTTACTCGGACAGGGGCTACGAGCAGTACTTC
CDR3 protein: CASSYSDRGYEQYF

J gene: TRBJ2-7
D gene: TRBD2
V gene: TRBV28
clone size: .
CDR3 DNA: TGTGCCAGCAGTTTACGAGCGGGAGACCCCTACGAGCAGTACTTC
CDR3 protein: CASSLRAGDPYEQYF

J gene: TRBJ2-7
D gene: TRBD1
V gene: TRBV2
clone size: .
CDR3 DNA: TGTGCCAGCAGCGTTCCCAGGGGGACCTACGAGCAGTACTTC
CDR3 protein: CASSVPRGTYEQYF

J gene: TRBJ2-5
D gene: TRBD2
V gene: TRBV7-8
clone size: .
CDR3 DNA: TGTGCCAGCAGGCGCGCGCGACTAGCGGAAGAGACCCAGTACTTC
CDR3 protein: CASRRARLAEETQYF

J gene: TRBJ2-7
D gene: .
V gene: TRBV27
clone size: .
CDR3 DNA: TGTGCCAGCTCCCCAGGGTGGGGTGACTCCTACGAGCAGTACTTC
CDR3 protein: CASSPGWGDSYEQYF

J gene: TRBJ1-5
D gene: .
V gene: TRBV28
clone size: .
CDR3 DNA: TGTGCCAGCAGTTTCCCCGGGGGGGCCTCCAATCAGCCCCAGCATTTT
CDR3 protein: CASSFPGGASNQPQHF

J gene: TRBJ2-3
D gene: .
V gene: TRBV7-2
clone size: .
CDR3 DNA: TGTGCCAGCAGCTGGGCTAGCACAGATACGCAGTATTTT
CDR3 protein: CASSWASTDTQYF

J gene: TRBJ1-5
D gene: TRBD1
V gene: TRBV10-2
clone size: few
CDR3 DNA: TGCGCCAGCAGTGCGGGACAGGGGATTAATCAGCCCCAGCATTTT
CDR3 protein: CASSAGQGINQPQHF

J gene: TRBJ1-2
D gene: .
V gene: TRBV7-9
clone size: once
CDR3 DNA: TGTGCCAGCAGCTTATTAATCCAGGGAAGTAGGTATGGCTACACCTTC
CDR3 protein: CASSLLIQGSRYGYTF

J gene: TRBJ2-5
D gene: TRBD2
V gene: TRBV7-8
clone size: .
CDR3 DNA: TGTGCCAGCAGCTTAGGTCTAGCGGGAGGGCACGAGACCCAGTACTTC
CDR3 protein: CASSLGLAGGHETQYF

J gene: TRBJ2-7
D gene: TRBD1
V gene: TRBV15
clone size: .
CDR3 DNA: TGTGCCACCAGCAAAAGTCGGACAGGGGGCGACGAGCAGTACTTC
CDR3 protein: CATSKSRTGGDEQYF

J gene: TRBJ2-7
D gene: TRBD1
V gene: TRBV19
clone size: .
CDR3 DNA: TGTGCCAGCGCGACAGGGCCCGAGCAGTACTTC
CDR3 protein: CASATGPEQYF

J gene: TRBJ1-5
D gene: .
V gene: TRBV29-1
clone size: once
CDR3 DNA: TGCAGCGTTGCAACAGGGAGTCTGAATCAGCCCCAGCATTTT
CDR3 protein: CSVATGSLNQPQHF

J gene: TRBJ2-3
D gene: .
V gene: TRBV28
clone size: .
CDR3 DNA: TGTGCCAGCAGTTTCGGGGGGCGTGACACAGATACGCAGTATTTT
CDR3 protein: CASSFGGRDTDTQYF

J gene: TRBJ2-1
D gene: .
V gene: TRBV4-2
clone size: .
CDR3 DNA: TGTGCCAGCAGCCAAGGTCTAGCAAGGTCGTACAATGAGCAGTTCTTC
CDR3 protein: CASSQGLARSYNEQFF

J gene: TRBJ2-1
D gene: .
V gene: TRBV5-4
clone size: .
CDR3 DNA: TGTGCCAGCAGCTTGGGTACTACCAACAATGAGCAGTTCTTC
CDR3 protein: CASSLGTTNNEQFF

J gene: TRBJ2-1
D gene: .
V gene: TRBV27
clone size: .
CDR3 DNA: TGTGCCAGCAGCGCAGGGGGGTCCTACAATGAGCAGTTCTTC
CDR3 protein: CASSAGGSYNEQFF

J gene: TRBJ2-5
D gene: .
V gene: TRBV5-1
clone size: .
CDR3 DNA: TGCGCCAGCAGTGGCACTAACCAAGAGACCCAGTACTTC
CDR3 protein: CASSGTNQETQYF

J gene: TRBJ2-7
D gene: .
V gene: TRBV7-2
clone size: once
CDR3 DNA: TGTGCCAGCAGCCGTCGGGGGTTCTACGAGCAGTACTTC
CDR3 protein: CASSRRGFYEQYF

J gene: TRBJ2-3
D gene: .
V gene: TRBV7-7
clone size: once
CDR3 DNA: TGTGCCAGCAGCTTAGGACAGACCAGCACAGATACGCAGTATTTT
CDR3 protein: CASSLGQTSTDTQYF

J gene: TRBJ2-1
D gene: .
V gene: TRBV5-1
clone size: .
CDR3 DNA: TGCGCCAGCAGCTTGGAAGGGAGCCCGTACAATGAGCAGTTCTTC
CDR3 protein: CASSLEGSPYNEQFF

J gene: TRBJ1-2
D gene: .
V gene: TRBV4-1
clone size: .
CDR3 DNA: TGCGCCAGCAGCCAATATTCGCTGTGGACACCAAGATATGGCTACACCTTC
CDR3 protein: CASSQYSLWTPRYGYTF

J gene: TRBJ1-6
D gene: TRBD1
V gene: TRBV27
clone size: once
CDR3 DNA: TGTGCCAGCAATCCAGGGGGCGATAATTCACCCCTCCACTTT
CDR3 protein: CASNPGGDNSPLHF

J gene: TRBJ2-7
D gene: .
V gene: TRBV6-5
clone size: .
CDR3 DNA: TGTGCCAGCGTCTCCGGTACAGCCCGGTACGAGCAGTACTTC
CDR3 protein: CASVSGTARYEQYF

J gene: TRBJ2-3
D gene: .
V gene: TRBV6-1
clone size: .
CDR3 DNA: TGTGCCAGCAGTGAAAGTGCAGGTGACACAGATACGCAGTATTTT
CDR3 protein: CASSESAGDTDTQYF

J gene: TRBJ2-7
D gene: .
V gene: TRBV28
clone size: .
CDR3 DNA: TGTGCCAGCAGTTACTACCTCTACGAGCAGTACTTC
CDR3 protein: CASSYYLYEQYF

J gene: TRBJ1-2
D gene: .
V gene: TRBV29-1
clone size: .
CDR3 DNA: TGCAGCGTTGGGTCCAACCAACAGATAAACTATGGCTACACCTTC
CDR3 protein: CSVGSNQQINYGYTF

J gene: TRBJ2-1
D gene: TRBD2
V gene: TRBV10-2
clone size: .
CDR3 DNA: TGCGCCAGCACCAGACTAGCGGGATTTGAGCAGTTCTTC
CDR3 protein: CASTRLAGFEQFF

J gene: TRBJ2-3
D gene: TRBD2
V gene: TRBV5-1
clone size: .
CDR3 DNA: TGCGCCAGCAGCCAGGCTGCTAGCGGGACCGGAGATACGCAGTATTTT
CDR3 protein: CASSQAASGTGDTQYF

J gene: TRBJ1-1
D gene: .
V gene: TRBV28
clone size: .
CDR3 DNA: TGTGCCAGCAGTTTCGCGGGGGCGAACACTGAAGCTTTCTTT
CDR3 protein: CASSFAGANTEAFF

J gene: TRBJ2-7
D gene: TRBD1
V gene: TRBV5-6
clone size: .
CDR3 DNA: TGTGCCAGCAGTCCCGGGACAGGGGGCCCCGAGCAGTACTTC
CDR3 protein: CASSPGTGGPEQYF

J gene: TRBJ2-2
D gene: TRBD2
V gene: TRBV10-1
clone size: .
CDR3 DNA: TGCGCCACCTGGGCGGGGGGCCCCGGGGAGCTGTTTTTT
CDR3 protein: CATWAGGPGELFF

J gene: TRBJ2-3
D gene: TRBD1
V gene: TRBV28
clone size: .
CDR3 DNA: TGTGCCAGCAGTCCCCGGGACAGCAGCACAGATACGCAGTATTTT
CDR3 protein: CASSPRDSSTDTQYF

J gene: TRBJ2-1
D gene: TRBD2
V gene: TRBV6-1
clone size: once
CDR3 DNA: TGTGCCAGCAGTGAAGCCGGGGGACTAGCGGGTCTCAATGAGCAGTTCTTC
CDR3 protein: CASSEAGGLAGLNEQFF

J gene: TRBJ2-6
D gene: TRBD1
V gene: TRBV5-1
clone size: .
CDR3 DNA: TGCGCCAGCAGGTTTCCCGGTGGGGGTCCGGACAGGGAGCGTGCTGGGGCCAACGTCCTGACTTTC
CDR3 protein: CASRFPGGGPDRERAGANVLTF

J gene: TRBJ2-7
D gene: .
V gene: TRBV6-5
clone size: few
CDR3 DNA: TGTGCCAGCAGGAGGTGGGAGCAGTACTTC
CDR3 protein: CASRRWEQYF